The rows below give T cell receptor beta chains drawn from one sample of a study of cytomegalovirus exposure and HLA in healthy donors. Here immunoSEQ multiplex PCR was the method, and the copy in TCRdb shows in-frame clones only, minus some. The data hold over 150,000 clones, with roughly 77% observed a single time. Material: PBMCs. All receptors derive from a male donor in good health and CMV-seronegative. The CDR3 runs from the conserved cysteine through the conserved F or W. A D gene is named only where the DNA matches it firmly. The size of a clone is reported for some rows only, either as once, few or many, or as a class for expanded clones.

cdr3_aa: CASSLRLRRTGGTEAFF
v_call: TRBV28
d_call: TRBD1
clone_size: -

cdr3_aa: CASTEGLAGNQETQYF
v_call: TRBV11-2
d_call: TRBD2
clone_size: -

cdr3_aa: CASSQEGALTTNEKLFF
v_call: TRBV4-3
d_call: -
clone_size: -

cdr3_aa: CASTRGQLNTEAFF
v_call: TRBV25-1
d_call: -
clone_size: -

cdr3_aa: CASSLGTGANTEAFF
v_call: TRBV5-8
d_call: TRBD1
clone_size: -

cdr3_aa: CASSSGQATAEAFF
v_call: TRBV7-3
d_call: TRBD1
clone_size: -

cdr3_aa: CASSLRGTNEKLFF
v_call: TRBV5-6
d_call: -
clone_size: -

cdr3_aa: CASSLGLASSYEQYF
v_call: TRBV7-6
d_call: -
clone_size: few

cdr3_aa: CASSLGQGSAGNTIYF
v_call: TRBV5-1
d_call: TRBD1
clone_size: -

cdr3_aa: CASSLFGTGPYEQYF
v_call: TRBV5-8
d_call: TRBD1
clone_size: once

cdr3_aa: CASSLRTGFEQYF
v_call: TRBV7-9
d_call: TRBD1
clone_size: -

cdr3_aa: CASSSRAGGPANEQFF
v_call: TRBV7-3
d_call: TRBD2
clone_size: -

cdr3_aa: CASSQGVIAGGTYNEQFF
v_call: TRBV4-2
d_call: TRBD2
clone_size: -

cdr3_aa: CASSPPGRGPARKETQYF
v_call: TRBV18
d_call: TRBD2
clone_size: -

cdr3_aa: CASSLAGVNTGELFF
v_call: TRBV5-1
d_call: TRBD2
clone_size: -

cdr3_aa: CSVARSGGFYEQYF
v_call: TRBV29-1
d_call: TRBD2
clone_size: few

cdr3_aa: CASSEWQGHNEQFF
v_call: TRBV6-4
d_call: -
clone_size: -

cdr3_aa: CASRSGPAGVHEQFF
v_call: TRBV7-3
d_call: TRBD2
clone_size: -

cdr3_aa: CASSSRTASYEQYF
v_call: TRBV27
d_call: -
clone_size: few

cdr3_aa: CASSPPSGTQDEQYF
v_call: TRBV5-1
d_call: TRBD2
clone_size: -

cdr3_aa: CATHRVYEQYF
v_call: TRBV28
d_call: -
clone_size: once

cdr3_aa: CASSKVFIYDRPWGPQHF
v_call: TRBV21-1
d_call: -
clone_size: few

cdr3_aa: CASSLPGQGTNQPQHF
v_call: TRBV28
d_call: TRBD1
clone_size: -

cdr3_aa: CASSLKWGPTSSNTGELFF
v_call: TRBV4-1
d_call: -
clone_size: -

cdr3_aa: CASSSPTSGGAGELFF
v_call: TRBV28
d_call: TRBD2
clone_size: -

cdr3_aa: CASSQDRADQPQHF
v_call: TRBV7-9
d_call: TRBD1
clone_size: -

cdr3_aa: CASSIDLDRGRYYGYTF
v_call: TRBV5-4
d_call: TRBD1
clone_size: -

cdr3_aa: CASSLVAAGGQETQYF
v_call: TRBV5-1
d_call: TRBD2
clone_size: -

cdr3_aa: CASGRDPGVAKNIQYF
v_call: TRBV27
d_call: -
clone_size: -

cdr3_aa: CASSLNRDRNGKLFF
v_call: TRBV5-4
d_call: TRBD1
clone_size: -

cdr3_aa: CASSLRTSGGAGGANVLTF
v_call: TRBV5-4
d_call: TRBD2
clone_size: -

cdr3_aa: CASSYQTGYQETQYF
v_call: TRBV6-6
d_call: -
clone_size: once

cdr3_aa: CASSSGSGGYTDTQYF
v_call: TRBV27
d_call: TRBD2
clone_size: -

cdr3_aa: CASSIGGGINEQFF
v_call: TRBV5-1
d_call: TRBD2
clone_size: -

cdr3_aa: CASSLDRTANYEQYF
v_call: TRBV11-2
d_call: -
clone_size: -

cdr3_aa: CASSSQTDTQYF
v_call: TRBV7-9
d_call: -
clone_size: -

cdr3_aa: CASSYSAGVQDTQYF
v_call: TRBV6-5
d_call: TRBD2
clone_size: -

cdr3_aa: CASSLGGVNEQFF
v_call: TRBV27
d_call: -
clone_size: -

cdr3_aa: CASSESTWASYEQYF
v_call: TRBV2
d_call: -
clone_size: -

cdr3_aa: CASSLGTGRVGEPYTF
v_call: TRBV4-3
d_call: TRBD1
clone_size: -

cdr3_aa: CATSRDRGPETQYF
v_call: TRBV15
d_call: -
clone_size: -

cdr3_aa: CASSVSDRQETQYF
v_call: TRBV9
d_call: -
clone_size: -

cdr3_aa: CASSVASQGSEAFF
v_call: TRBV9
d_call: -
clone_size: -

cdr3_aa: CASSLSGTPPDTQYF
v_call: TRBV5-6
d_call: TRBD2
clone_size: -

cdr3_aa: CASSEQGDNQPQHF
v_call: TRBV6-1
d_call: TRBD1
clone_size: -

cdr3_aa: CASSRGLAGGTGELFF
v_call: TRBV11-2
d_call: TRBD2
clone_size: -

cdr3_aa: CASSPRGEGGTQYF
v_call: TRBV5-5
d_call: -
clone_size: -

cdr3_aa: CASSVAGGSNGEQFF
v_call: TRBV10-2
d_call: TRBD2
clone_size: -

cdr3_aa: CASSLRRAGGETQYF
v_call: TRBV7-9
d_call: -
clone_size: -

cdr3_aa: CASTPQGTMNTEAFF
v_call: TRBV2
d_call: -
clone_size: -

cdr3_aa: CASSEGARLRGYEQYF
v_call: TRBV6-1
d_call: TRBD2
clone_size: few

cdr3_aa: CASADRAYEQYF
v_call: TRBV19
d_call: TRBD1
clone_size: -